A single sample gave rise to the 21 T cell receptor beta chains below, sequenced in a study of cytomegalovirus exposure and HLA in healthy donors (dated by TCRdb to 2015 to 2018). The library was built by means of the immunoSEQ multiplex PCR assay. A mixture of 60 forward primers for TCR Vbeta segments and 13 reverse primers for TCR Jbeta segments was used in the multiplex PCR. In its TCRdb copy, this immuneACCESS table keeps in-frame sequences only and misses some clones. Where compared with another copy, unresolved V genes explain less than half of these, and the others have no known cause. For this sample there are about 110,000 clones; roughly four fifths appear just once. Around 3.4% of the sample is in the top ten clones. Sample: PBMCs. The receptors come from a man aged 60 to 75 in good health and CMV-seronegative.

This chain connects TRBV9 to TRBJ1-1, with D maybe TRBD1 (6 bases). The germline V and J ends were trimmed by 3 bases and 5 bases, with 20 bases remaining between them. This CDR3 contains 16 residues. CDR1 and CDR2 from the germline V gene are SGDLS and YYNGEE. For the CDR3, the DNA is TGTGCCAGCAGCGCCAGGGGTTTTGCGAGTGGTACTGAAGCTTTCTTT. It specifies CASSARGFASGTEAFF.

J is TRBJ1-1 and V is TRBV5-6; D unresolved. V dropped 4 bases and J dropped 2 bases, with 18 bases sitting between them. This CDR3 is built from 16 residues. Germline V lookup: CDR1 SGHDT, CDR2 YYEEEE. The CDR3 sequence: CASSREGWTFNTEAFF. CDR3 sequence (DNA): TGTGCCAGCAGCAGGGAGGGTTGGACCTTTAACACTGAAGCTTTCTTT.

The chain links TRBV6-5 to TRBJ2-3, with a weak D call TRBD1 (5 bases). The CDR3 spans 13 residues. CDR1 MNHEY and CDR2 SVGAGI come from the germline V gene. The V end lost 2 bases, the J end lost 6 bases, and 9 bases lay between the germline ends. CDR3 in amino acids: CASSYTGSDTQYF. CDR3 sequence (DNA): TGTGCCAGCAGTTACACAGGATCCGATACGCAGTATTTT.

The V call is TRBV5-1, the J call TRBJ2-5, with a weak D call TRBD1 (6 bases). Germline V gene sequence: CDR1 SGHRS, CDR2 YFSETQ. Deletions cut 1 base from V and 5 bases from J, with 12 bases between. This CDR3 is built from 14 residues. CDR3 in DNA: TGCGCCAGCAGCTTGATTGCAGGGGAGGAGACCCAGTACTTC. This encodes CASSLIAGEETQYF.

The chain employs TRBV5-1 and TRBJ2-1, with D maybe TRBD2 (6 bases). The CDR3 sequence is 13 residues long. CDR1 is SGHRS and CDR2 is YFSETQ in the germline V gene. Trimming shortened V by 1 base and J by 14 bases, and 16 bases separated the two germline ends. CDR3 protein: CASSLFGLGEEFF. The CDR3, as DNA: TGCGCCAGCAGCTTGTTCGGTCTCGGGGAGGAGTTCTTC.

The chain carries TRBV19 and TRBJ2-3; 11 positions match TRBD2. The CDR3 totals 16 residues. CDR1 and CDR2 (germline): LNHDA, SQIVND (reference sequence). V gave up 1 base and J gave up 9 bases; unmatched junction bases: 9. This chain's CDR3 is CASSIGASGGRGTQYF. The CDR3 coding sequence is TGTGCCAGTAGTATAGGGGCTAGCGGGGGGCGGGGCACGCAGTATTTT.

The rearrangement links TRBV5-1 to TRBJ1-3; TRBD1 matches at 7 bases. This CDR3 comprises 14 residues. V lost 3 bases, J lost 2 bases, and 2 bases stayed unmatched. Germline V CDR1 and CDR2: SGHRS, YFSETQ. CDR3 nucleotide sequence: TGCGCCAGCAGCTCTGACAGGGCTGGAAACACCATATATTTT. Translating gives CASSSDRAGNTIYF.

This clone turned up a few times. The genes are TRBV6-5 and TRBJ2-5, with TRBD1 identical over 8 bases. Germline trimming cut 2 bases from V and 5 bases from J; bases unmatched to any gene: 1. The CDR3 runs 13 residues. In germline, CDR1 is MNHEY, CDR2 SVGAGI. The CDR3 loop reads CASSYGDRETQYF. For the CDR3, the DNA is TGTGCCAGCAGTTACGGGGACAGGGAGACCCAGTACTTC.

V and J are TRBV5-1 and TRBJ1-4; D is ambiguous. Germline loops: CDR1 SGHRS, CDR2 YFSETQ. Trimming shortened V by 0 bases and J by 6 bases, and 9 bases separated the two germline ends. This CDR3 region has 14 residues. Here the CDR3 reads CASSLAGVDEKLFF. The CDR3 DNA reads as TGCGCCAGCAGCTTGGCCGGGGTGGATGAAAAACTGTTTTTT.

V and J are TRBV2 and TRBJ1-5; D is unresolved. CDR1 SNHLY and CDR2 FYNNEI come from the germline V gene. CDR3 length equals 12 residues. The germline V and J ends were trimmed by 7 bases and 3 bases, with 7 bases remaining between them. The CDR3 protein is CASNRANQPQHF. CDR3 nucleotides: TGTGCCAGCAATAGAGCCAATCAGCCCCAGCATTTT.

V usage is TRBV5-1 and J usage is TRBJ2-5; D might be TRBD2 (7 bases). Germline assignment: CDR1 SGHRS and CDR2 YFSETQ. V lost 4 bases and J 7 bases, leaving 20 bases between the germline ends. The CDR3 covers 15 residues. CDR3 DNA: TGCGCCAGCAGCGAGAGAAGGGGGGGAGGTTTGACCCAGTACTTC. As protein: CASSERRGGGLTQYF.

This clone was detected only a few times. The chain links TRBV11-2 to TRBJ2-5; D is uncertain. Germline CDR1 is SGHAT and CDR2 is FQNNGV. This CDR3 has 16 amino acids. The V end was cut by 5 bases, the J end by 5 bases, with 21 bases between. The CDR3 nucleotides are TGTGCCAGCAGCCCGATCGACCGTGGAGTTCGGGAGACCCAGTACTTC. It yields the protein CASSPIDRGVRETQYF.

This clone has a handful of counts. The chain is built from TRBV6-5 and TRBJ2-5; D gene ambiguous. V lost 6 bases and J 5 bases, leaving 10 bases between the germline ends. In germline, CDR1 is MNHEY, CDR2 SVGAGI. The CDR3 has 12 residues. The CDR3 coding sequence is TGTGCCAGCAGCAAGACTCGGGAGACCCAGTACTTC. Amino acids: CASSKTRETQYF.

J is TRBJ2-5 and V is TRBV5-1; D may be TRBD2 (6 bases). V was clipped by 5 bases and J by 3 bases, with 11 bases between them. From germline, CDR1 is SGHRS and CDR2 YFSETQ. This CDR3 contains 13 residues. The CDR3 reads CASSLGGKETQYF. The CDR3 DNA follows: TGCGCCAGCAGTCTTGGGGGGAAAGAGACCCAGTACTTC.

The chain is built from TRBV19 and TRBJ1-4; D may be TRBD1 (6 bases). Germline CDR1 LNHDA, CDR2 SQIVND (reference sequence). This CDR3 has 16 residues. V was pared by 2 bases and J by 7 bases, with 17 bases between. CDR3 residues: CASSISATGKGEKLFF. The CDR3 region has the DNA TGTGCCAGTAGTATATCGGCAACAGGGAAGGGTGAAAAACTGTTTTTT.

V and J are TRBV25-1 and TRBJ1-4, with TRBD1 matching 9 bases. This CDR3 comprises 16 residues. Trimming took 3 bases from V and 7 from J; bases not matched to a gene: 9. Germline lookup yields CDR1 MGHDK and CDR2 SYGVNS. DNA of the CDR3: TGTGCCAGCAGTGACACGGGGGGACAGGGTATTGAAAAACTGTTTTTT. Protein: CASSDTGGQGIEKLFF.

This chain uses TRBV7-9 with TRBJ2-7, with 7 positions matching TRBD1. The assigned J gene may be wrong: the sequence end matches TRBJ2-1 better. CDR1 and CDR2 (germline): SEHNR, FQNEAQ (reference sequence). The CDR3 totals 15 residues. The CDR3: CASSSTGPSYNEQFF. The CDR3 DNA is TGTGCCAGCAGCTCGACAGGGCCCTCCTACAATGAGCAGTTCTTC.

This clone showed up just a few times. V usage is TRBV4-2 and J usage is TRBJ2-5; TRBD2 matches at 8 bases. The CDR3 contains 15 residues. Germline V lookup: CDR1 LGHNA, CDR2 YNFKEQ. Losses at the gene ends were 4 bases for V and 3 bases for J; bases not matched to a gene: 7. CDR3 sequence reads: CASSLVGSGEETQYF. The CDR3 DNA is TGTGCCAGCAGCCTGGTTGGTAGCGGGGAAGAGACCCAGTACTTC.

The chain couples TRBV5-1 to TRBJ1-4; D not certain. CDR1 and CDR2 from the germline V gene are SGHRS and YFSETQ. The germline V and J ends were trimmed by 7 bases and 0 bases, with 13 bases remaining between them. This CDR3 has 15 amino acids. CDR3 region: CASASSLATNEKLFF. The CDR3 DNA sequence: TGCGCCAGCGCATCCTCACTCGCAACTAATGAAAAACTGTTTTTT.

V usage is TRBV18 and J usage is TRBJ2-5; TRBD2 is a possible D gene (6 bases). CDR3 size: 15 residues. Germline values: CDR1 KGHSH, CDR2 LQKENI. Trimming left V 1 base short and J 1 base short, with 10 bases between. The CDR3 here is CASSPRAGTQETQYF. CDR3 nucleotides: TGTGCCAGCTCACCACGGGCGGGGACCCAAGAGACCCAGTACTTC.

The rearrangement joins TRBV5-1 to TRBJ1-5; 10 nucleotides match TRBD1. CDR3 size: 15 residues. The J segment lost 2 bases and the V segment lost 7 bases, leaving 6 bases of the junction unmatched. CDR1 SGHRS and CDR2 YFSETQ come from the germline V gene. The DNA of the CDR3 is TGCGCCAGCTCGTCCGGGACAGGGGGCAATCAGCCCCAGCATTTT. It translates to CASSSGTGGNQPQHF. Complete variable domain (other parts from reference TRBV5-1 and TRBJ1-5): KAGVTQTPRYLIKTRGQQVTLSCSPISGHRSVSWYQQTPGQGLQFLFEYFSETQRNKGNFPGRFSGRQFSNSRSEMNVSTLELGDSALYLCASSSGTGGNQPQHFGDGTRLSIL.